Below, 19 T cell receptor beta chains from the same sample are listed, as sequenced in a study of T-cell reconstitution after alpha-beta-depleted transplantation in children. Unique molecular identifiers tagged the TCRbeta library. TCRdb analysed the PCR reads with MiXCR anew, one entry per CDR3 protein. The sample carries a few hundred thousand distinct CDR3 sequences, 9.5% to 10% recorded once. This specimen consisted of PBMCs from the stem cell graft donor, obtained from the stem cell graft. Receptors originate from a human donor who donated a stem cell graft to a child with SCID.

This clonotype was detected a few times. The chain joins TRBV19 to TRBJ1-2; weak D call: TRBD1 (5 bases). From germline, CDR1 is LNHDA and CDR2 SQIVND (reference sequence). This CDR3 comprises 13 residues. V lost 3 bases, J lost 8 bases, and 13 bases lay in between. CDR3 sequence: CASSIQGEGGYTF. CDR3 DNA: TGTGCCAGTAGTATTCAGGGAGAGGGAGGCTACACCTTC.

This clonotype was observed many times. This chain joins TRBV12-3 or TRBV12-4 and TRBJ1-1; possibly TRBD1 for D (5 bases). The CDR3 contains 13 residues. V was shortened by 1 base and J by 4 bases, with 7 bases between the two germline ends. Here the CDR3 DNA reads TGTGCCAGCAGTTTAGACAGGACCACTGAAGCTTTCTTT. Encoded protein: CASSLDRTTEAFF.

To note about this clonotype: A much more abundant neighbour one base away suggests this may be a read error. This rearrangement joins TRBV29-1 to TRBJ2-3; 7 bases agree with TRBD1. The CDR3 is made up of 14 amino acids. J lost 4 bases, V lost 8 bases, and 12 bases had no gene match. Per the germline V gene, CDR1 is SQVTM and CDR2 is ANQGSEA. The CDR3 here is CSPLGTVGADTQYF. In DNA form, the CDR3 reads TGCAGCCCTTTGGGGACAGTGGGCGCAGATACGCAGTATTTT.

The CDR3 DNA sequence: TGTGCCATCAAAAGGGGGCGGGAGCAGTACTTC. It translates to CAIKRGREQYF. The V call is TRBV10-3, the J call TRBJ2-7; 7 bases agree with TRBD1. The CDR3 spans 11 residues. V dropped 7 bases and J dropped 7; count of bases not matched to a gene: 4. CDR1 and CDR2 (germline): ENHRY, SYGVKD.

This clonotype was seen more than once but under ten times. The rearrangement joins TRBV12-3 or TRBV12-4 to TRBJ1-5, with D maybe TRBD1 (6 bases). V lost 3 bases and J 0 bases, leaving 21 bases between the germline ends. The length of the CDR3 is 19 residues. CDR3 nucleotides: TGTGCCAGCAGTTTTATCCGACAGGTAAATCAATATAGCAATCAGCCCCAGCATTTT. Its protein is CASSFIRQVNQYSNQPQHF.

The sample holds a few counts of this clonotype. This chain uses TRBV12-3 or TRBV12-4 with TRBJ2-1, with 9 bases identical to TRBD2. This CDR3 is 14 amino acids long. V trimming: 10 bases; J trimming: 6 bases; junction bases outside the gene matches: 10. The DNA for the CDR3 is TGTGCCACCCTGTGGCGGGGGGGCCTCAATGAGCAGTTCTTC. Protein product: CATLWRGGLNEQFF.

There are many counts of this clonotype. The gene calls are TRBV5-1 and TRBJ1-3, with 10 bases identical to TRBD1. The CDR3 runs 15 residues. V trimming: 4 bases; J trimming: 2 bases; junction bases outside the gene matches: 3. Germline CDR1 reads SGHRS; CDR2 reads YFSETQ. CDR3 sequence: CASSPGQGAGNTIYF. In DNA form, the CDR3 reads TGCGCCAGCAGCCCCGGACAGGGGGCTGGAAACACCATATATTTT. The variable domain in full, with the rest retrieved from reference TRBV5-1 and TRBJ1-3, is KAGVTQTPRYLIKTRGQQVTLSCSPISGHRSVSWYQQTPGQGLQFLFEYFSETQRNKGNFPGRFSGRQFSNSRSEMNVSTLELGDSALYLCASSPGQGAGNTIYFGEGSWLTVV.

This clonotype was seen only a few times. CDR3 region: CASSLAQGSYNEQFF. DNA of the CDR3: TGTGCCAGCAGCTTAGCACAGGGTTCCTACAATGAGCAGTTCTTC. The rearrangement links TRBV7-8 to TRBJ2-1; D might be TRBD1 (6 bases). The V end was cut by 0 bases, the J end by 1 base, with 7 bases between. In germline, CDR1 is SGHVS, CDR2 FQNEAQ. The CDR3 has 15 amino acids.

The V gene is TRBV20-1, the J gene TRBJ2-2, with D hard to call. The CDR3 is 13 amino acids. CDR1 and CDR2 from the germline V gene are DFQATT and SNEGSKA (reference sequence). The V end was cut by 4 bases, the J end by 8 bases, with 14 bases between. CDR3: CSATGSTGGELFF. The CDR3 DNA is TGCAGTGCTACCGGGTCAACTGGAGGGGAGCTGTTTTTT.

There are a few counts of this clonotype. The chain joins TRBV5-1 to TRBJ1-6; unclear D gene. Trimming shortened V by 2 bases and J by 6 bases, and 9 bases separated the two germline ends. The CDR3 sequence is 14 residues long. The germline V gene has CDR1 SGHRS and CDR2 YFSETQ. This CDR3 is CASSLTRGNSPLHF. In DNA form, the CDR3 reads TGCGCCAGCAGCTTAACTCGGGGTAATTCACCCCTCCACTTT. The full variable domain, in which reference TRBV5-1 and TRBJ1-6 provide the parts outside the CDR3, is KAGVTQTPRYLIKTRGQQVTLSCSPISGHRSVSWYQQTPGQGLQFLFEYFSETQRNKGNFPGRFSGRQFSNSRSEMNVSTLELGDSALYLCASSLTRGNSPLHFGNGTRLTVT.

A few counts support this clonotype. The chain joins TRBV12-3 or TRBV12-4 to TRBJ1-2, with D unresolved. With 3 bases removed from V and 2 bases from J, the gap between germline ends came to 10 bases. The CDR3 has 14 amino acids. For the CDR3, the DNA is TGTGCCAGCAGTTTCGGGCGGAAGAACTATGGCTACACCTTC. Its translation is CASSFGRKNYGYTF.

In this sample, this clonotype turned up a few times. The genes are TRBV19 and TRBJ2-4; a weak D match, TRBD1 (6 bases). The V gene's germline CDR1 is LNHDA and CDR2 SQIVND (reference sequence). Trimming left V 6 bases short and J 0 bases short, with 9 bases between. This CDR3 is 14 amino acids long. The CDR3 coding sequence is TGTGCCAGTAGGGACAGCTTAGCCAAAAACATTCAGTACTTC. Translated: CASRDSLAKNIQYF.

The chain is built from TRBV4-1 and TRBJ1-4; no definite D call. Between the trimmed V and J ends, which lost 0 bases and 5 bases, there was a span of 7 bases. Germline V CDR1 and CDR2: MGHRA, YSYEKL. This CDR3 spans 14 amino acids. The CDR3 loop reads CASSQDSLNEKLFF. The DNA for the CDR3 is TGCGCCAGCAGCCAAGACAGCTTGAATGAAAAACTGTTTTTT.

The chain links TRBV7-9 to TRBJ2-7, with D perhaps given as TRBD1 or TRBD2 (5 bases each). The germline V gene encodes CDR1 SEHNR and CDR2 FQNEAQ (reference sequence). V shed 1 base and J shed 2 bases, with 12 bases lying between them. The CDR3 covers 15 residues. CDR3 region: CASSLGGTGAYEQYF. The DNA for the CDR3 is TGTGCCAGCAGCTTAGGAGGGACGGGTGCCTACGAGCAGTACTTC.

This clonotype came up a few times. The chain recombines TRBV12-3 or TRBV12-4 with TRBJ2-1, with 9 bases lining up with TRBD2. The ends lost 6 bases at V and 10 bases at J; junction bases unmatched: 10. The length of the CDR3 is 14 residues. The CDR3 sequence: CASRAGGQSSEQFF. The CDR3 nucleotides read TGTGCCAGCAGAGCGGGGGGACAGTCGAGCGAGCAGTTCTTC.

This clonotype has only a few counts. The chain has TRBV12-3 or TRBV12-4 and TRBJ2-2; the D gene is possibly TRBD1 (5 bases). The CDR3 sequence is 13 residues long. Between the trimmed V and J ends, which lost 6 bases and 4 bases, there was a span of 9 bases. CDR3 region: CASRGVSTGELFF. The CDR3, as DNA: TGTGCCAGCAGAGGGGTTAGCACCGGGGAGCTGTTTTTT.

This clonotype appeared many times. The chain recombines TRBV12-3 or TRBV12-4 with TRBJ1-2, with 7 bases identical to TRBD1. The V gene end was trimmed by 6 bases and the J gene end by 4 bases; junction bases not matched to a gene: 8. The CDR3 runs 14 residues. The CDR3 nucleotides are TGTGCCAGCAGACCACAGGGGCTTAGCTATGGCTACACCTTC. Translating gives CASRPQGLSYGYTF.

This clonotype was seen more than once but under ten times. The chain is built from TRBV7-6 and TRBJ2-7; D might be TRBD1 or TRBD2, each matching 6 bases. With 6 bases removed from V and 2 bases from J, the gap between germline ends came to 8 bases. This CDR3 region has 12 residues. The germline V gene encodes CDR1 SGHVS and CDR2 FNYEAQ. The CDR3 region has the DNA TGTGCCAGCAGTAGGGGGGCCTACGAGCAGTACTTC. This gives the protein CASSRGAYEQYF.

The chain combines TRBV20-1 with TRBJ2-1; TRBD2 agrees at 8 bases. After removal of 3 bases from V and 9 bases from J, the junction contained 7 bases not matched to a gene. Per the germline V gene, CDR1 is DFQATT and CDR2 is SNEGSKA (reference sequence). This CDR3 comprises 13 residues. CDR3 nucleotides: TGCAGTGCTAGCGAGCGGGGGAAGGGTGAGCAGTTCTTC. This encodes CSASERGKGEQFF.